This T cell receptor beta chain was observed in a study of human T cells and chemical hapten exposure. Study-wide context: Sensitization applied 2% DPC to around 2 cm by around 2 cm of upper inner arm skin.

Time point defined: pre-sensitization, week 0. Treatment of the sample: therapeutic diphenylcyclopropenone sensitization with weekly scalp DPC. Findings and caveats of the study: It should be noted that donors had alopecia, so their immune response may differ from healthy people's.

TCRdb processed the RACE reads anew with MiXCR; each CDR3 protein has one entry. Altogether about 92,000 distinct CDR3 sequences are present, 8% to 10% being singletons, with the ten largest covering more than 3%. V lost 0 bases and J lost 6, with 8 bases in between. Germline V lookup: CDR1 DFQATT, CDR2 SNEGSKA (reference sequence). The CDR3 loop spans 13 amino acids. As for this clonotype: The target antigen is unknown.

The V gene is TRBV20-1, the J gene TRBJ2-2; D is unclear. The sequence derives from a woman aged 40-49 years with alopecia areata. Some clones in this sample may be carry-over from other donors' samples. The input for sequencing was whole blood, taken in connection with sensitization to the hapten diphenylcyclopropenone (DPC). CDR3 bases: TGCAGTGCTAGAGATCTAAAGGCCGGGGAGCTGTTTTTT. This gives the protein CSARDLKAGELFF.